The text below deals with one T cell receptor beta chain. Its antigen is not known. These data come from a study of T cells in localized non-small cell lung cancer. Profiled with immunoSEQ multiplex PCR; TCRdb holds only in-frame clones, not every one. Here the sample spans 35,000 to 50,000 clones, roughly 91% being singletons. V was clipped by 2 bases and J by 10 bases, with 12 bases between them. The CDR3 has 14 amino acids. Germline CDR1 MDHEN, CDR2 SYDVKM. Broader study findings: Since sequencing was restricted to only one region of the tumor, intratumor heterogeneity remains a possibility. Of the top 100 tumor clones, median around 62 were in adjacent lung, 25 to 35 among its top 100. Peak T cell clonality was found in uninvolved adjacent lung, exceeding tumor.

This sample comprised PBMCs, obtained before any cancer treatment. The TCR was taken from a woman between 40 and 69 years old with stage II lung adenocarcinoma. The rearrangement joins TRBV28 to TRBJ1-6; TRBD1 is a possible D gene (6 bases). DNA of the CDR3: TGTGCCAGCAGTTTACGGCAGGGGAGGTCACCCCTCCACTTT. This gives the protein CASSLRQGRSPLHF.